This T cell receptor beta chain is from a study of T cells in Graves' hyperthyroidism and ophthalmopathy (dated by TCRdb to about 2019). Regarding the research as a whole: Peripheral blood samples were taken at the time of initial diagnosis, prior to any treatment. TCR V-J signatures able to tell the groups apart were searched for in a discovery cohort of 90 to 100 patients, of whom under 45 had Graves' ophthalmopathy and more than 55 had stable Graves' hyperthyroidism. An independent validation cohort of about 20 hyperthyroidism patients and 17 patients who later progressed to ophthalmopathy tested prospective prediction of ophthalmopathy. Thyroid tissue and blood T-cell repertoires from about six Graves' hyperthyroidism patients were also compared in the study. TCR Vbeta CDR3 sequencing of approximately 140 peripheral blood samples (roughly 41 ophthalmopathy, 70 to 85 hyperthyroidism and roughly 17 progressor patients) is reported in the paper. The roughly 91 discovery patients were randomly divided into training and test sets at a 7:3 ratio. Following sampling, methimazole starting at 30 mg daily was given to hyperthyroidism patients, and high-dose intravenous methylprednisolone was given to ophthalmopathy patients.

This clonotype was counted many times. Its antigen has not been determined. Per-base qualities were not stored, and no clone one base away is much larger. Stable Graves' hyperthyroidism was defined as the absence of progression to ophthalmopathy over 18 months of follow-up. The hyperthyroidism patients were between 18 and 65 years old and newly diagnosed, with a disease duration of less than 2 months. The study excluded patients with uncontrolled infections, other autoimmune diseases, pregnancy or lactation. Clinical symptoms, serum thyroxine and TRAb, thyroid ultrasound, and orbital computed tomography formed the basis for the diagnoses. PBMCs were separated from 8 to 10 ml of fresh peripheral blood using Ficoll-Paque density gradient centrifugation. Total RNA was extracted with Trizol reagent, and quality was checked on an Agilent 2100 Bioanalyzer. Taken from the germline V gene, the CDR1 and CDR2 loops are SGHVS and FQNEAQ. Spanning cysteine to phenylalanine, the CDR3 consists of 18 amino acids. The kept DNA is CDR3 alone, 54 bases in frame from the first base. At the junction V is shortened by 1 base and J by 5 bases; bases outside the gene matches: 13.

The full study reports these points: In validation, the model predicted progression to ophthalmopathy with approximately 71% sensitivity and less than 80% specificity, a median of about 6 months before onset. No statistical method was used to set the sample size in advance, and investigators knew the group allocation. In cross-validation, a model built on a 13 V-J signature told ophthalmopathy apart from stable hyperthyroidism with under 90% sensitivity and approximately 81% specificity, and in testing the same model reached 80%/75%. Blood samples also contained most of the expanded thyroid clonotypes (frequency above 0.001), which suggests that blood repertoires may reflect thyroid immune responses.

Amplification of TCR beta CDR3 regions was carried out from RNA transcripts. The first round of RT-PCR for the TCR CDR3 was performed with the HTBI primer set and the Qiagen OneStep RT-PCR kit. Libraries were constructed in a second round of multiplex PCR, after which size selection and purification were carried out. Sequencing of the libraries was done on an Illumina HiSeq2000 using paired-end 100 bp reads. From the authors' description of their analysis: SOAPnuke was used to process the raw data, removing reads that contained adapters or uncalled bases, had a mean Phred below 15, or lacked an exact match to the constant primer or identifier. COPE v1.2.5 was used to merge the high-quality paired reads, and each unique nucleotide sequence was defined as a clonotype. MiTCR v1.1 was used to align clonotypes to the IMGT TRBV, TRBD and TRBJ reference segments. Analysis was restricted to V-J combinations with a frequency above 0.0001, which covered roughly 99% of repertoires. A TCS score was defined as the ratio of F50 (clonal expansion) to E x V (chaos), with BLOSUM62-based TCRdist applied between CDR3 peptides within each V-J. Welch's t-statistics and random forest reduced 500 to 550 V-J features to 13, which were used in a naive Bayes classifier (R e1071). TCRdb ran its own pipeline on the public reads, namely fastp trimming at Q25 and MiXCR clone calling, and kept in-frame beta chains. Identical CDR3 protein sequences are pooled into one entry, listed with their most common genes and DNA. TCRdb's processing, not the study's, gives the V and J calls here. The sample data list around 450,000 distinct CDR3 sequences, and around 16% of these were observed just once. Together, the top ten hold 7.5% to 9% of the sample.

Material for sequencing was blood. The origin of this receptor is a woman aged 18-29 years with Graves' hyperthyroidism. The chain employs TRBV7-8 and TRBJ2-1; the central 8 bases match TRBD2. The DNA is as follows: TGTGCCAGCAGCTTAGGCCCCCCGATAGCGGGAACGGACAATGAGCAGTTCTTC. Its protein product is CASSLGPPIAGTDNEQFF. Where the CDR3 stops, the reference TRBV7-8 and TRBJ2-1 genes take over; the full variable domain is GAGVSQSPRYKVAKRGQDVALRCDPISGHVSLFWYQQALGQGPEFLTYFQNEAQLDKSGLPSDRFFAERPEGSVSTLKIQRTQQEDSAVYLCASSLGPPIAGTDNEQFFGPGTRLTVL.